The entry below gives a single TCR beta chain sequence along with its context. This entry is derived from a study of blood T cell repertoires in COVID-19. Study overall: Acute and convalescent COVID-19 samples came from the United States, Italy and Spain. PBMCs, B-cell-depleted T cells, or T cells were the source of the cDNA or gDNA that made up the material.

The V gene lost 2 bases and the J gene lost 2 bases, with 14 bases spanning the gap. CDR3 size: 15 residues. Germline assignment: CDR1 SGHNT and CDR2 YYREEE (reference sequence). Here immunoSEQ multiplex PCR was the method, and the copy in TCRdb shows in-frame clones only, minus some. The table lists about 190,000 clones, about 81% of them singletons. This TCR was sampled from a woman aged 25 to 45 who had recovered from COVID-19. Input material: PBMCs or T cells enriched from blood (not recorded which). V is TRBV5-4 and J is TRBJ2-7; a weak D match, TRBD1 (5 bases). The CDR3 loop reads CASSFRVGLTYEQYF. The CDR3 DNA follows: TGTGCCAGCAGCTTCAGGGTAGGGCTCACCTACGAGCAGTACTTC.